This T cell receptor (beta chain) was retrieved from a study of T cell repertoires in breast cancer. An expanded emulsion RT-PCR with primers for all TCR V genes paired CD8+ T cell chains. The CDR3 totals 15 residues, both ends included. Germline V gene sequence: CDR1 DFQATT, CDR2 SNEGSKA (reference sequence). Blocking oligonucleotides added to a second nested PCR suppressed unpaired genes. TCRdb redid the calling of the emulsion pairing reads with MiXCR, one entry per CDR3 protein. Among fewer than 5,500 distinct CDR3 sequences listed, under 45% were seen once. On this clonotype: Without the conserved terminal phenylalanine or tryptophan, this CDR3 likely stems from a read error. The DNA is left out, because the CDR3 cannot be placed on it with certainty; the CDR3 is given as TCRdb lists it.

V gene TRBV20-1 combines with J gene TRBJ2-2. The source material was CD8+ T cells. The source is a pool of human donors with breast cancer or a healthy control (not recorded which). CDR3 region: CSAKKVTANTGARFL.